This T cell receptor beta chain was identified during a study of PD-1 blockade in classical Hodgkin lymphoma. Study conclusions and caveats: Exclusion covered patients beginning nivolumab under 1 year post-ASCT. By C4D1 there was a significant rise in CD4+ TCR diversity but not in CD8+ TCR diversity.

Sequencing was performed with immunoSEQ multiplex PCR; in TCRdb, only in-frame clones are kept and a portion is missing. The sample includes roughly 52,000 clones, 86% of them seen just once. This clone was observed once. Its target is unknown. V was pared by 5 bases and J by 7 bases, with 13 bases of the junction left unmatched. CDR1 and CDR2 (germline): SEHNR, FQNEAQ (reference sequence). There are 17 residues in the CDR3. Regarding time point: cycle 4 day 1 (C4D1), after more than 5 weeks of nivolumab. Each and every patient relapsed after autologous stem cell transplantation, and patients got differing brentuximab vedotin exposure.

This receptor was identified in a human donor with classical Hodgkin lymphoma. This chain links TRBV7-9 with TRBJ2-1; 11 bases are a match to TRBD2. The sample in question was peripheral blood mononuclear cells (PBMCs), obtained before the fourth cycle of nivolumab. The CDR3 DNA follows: TGTGCCAGCAGCCCCGTCCGACTAGCGGGACACCGGAATGAGCAGTTCTTC. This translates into CASSPVRLAGHRNEQFF.